This T cell receptor beta chain was obtained from a study of control samples from healthy donors and cancer patients. Germline V CDR1 and CDR2: MGHRA, YSYEKL. The CDR3 sequence is 15 residues long. The V gene end was trimmed by 8 bases and the J gene end by 7 bases; junction bases not matched to a gene: 11. Data came from immunoSEQ multiplex PCR; TCRdb stores just in-frame clones and leaves some out. Here the sample spans around 170,000 clones, 92% being singletons. The sequence was obtained from a woman aged 25 to 39 in good health. The specimen was blood. The J gene is TRBJ2-3, the V gene TRBV4-1; 11 bases are a match to TRBD2. The CDR3 DNA is TGCGCCAGCCAAAGACTAGCGGGACCGGCCTATACGCAGTATTTT. Residues: CASQRLAGPAYTQYF.